Shown below are 13 T cell receptor beta chains from a single sample sequenced in a study of blood T cell repertoires in COVID-19. Assay: immunoSEQ multiplex PCR; the TCRdb copy retains only in-frame clones and omits some. The data contain about 250,000 clones, just over 85% of them singletons. The specimen sequenced was peripheral blood. The receptor set was obtained from a man older than 75 with acute or convalescent COVID-19.

V and J are TRBV15 and TRBJ1-2; 9 positions agree with TRBD1. This CDR3 spans 15 amino acids. The germline CDR1 and CDR2 sequences are LNHNV and YYDKDF (reference sequence). Losses at the gene ends were 0 bases for V and 8 bases for J; bases not matched to a gene: 7. Here the CDR3 DNA reads TGTGCCACCAGCAGAGATCCGGGGACAGGGAACGGCTACACCTTC. Protein: CATSRDPGTGNGYTF.

The V call is TRBV6-6, the J call TRBJ1-2; unclear D gene. V lost 1 base, J lost 0 bases, and 9 bases lay in between. The CDR3 covers 15 residues. Per the germline V gene, CDR1 is MNHNY and CDR2 is SVGAGI (reference sequence). CDR3 coding DNA: TGTGCCAGCAGTTACTATCCAGTCCCTAACTATGGCTACACCTTC. Its translation: CASSYYPVPNYGYTF.

The V gene is TRBV4-3, the J gene TRBJ2-5, with TRBD2 matching 10 bases. CDR1 LGHNA and CDR2 YSLEER come from the germline V gene. This CDR3 region has 16 residues. The V and J ends lost 4 bases and 5 bases, in that order; junction bases with no gene match: 10. In DNA, the CDR3 is TGCGCCAGCAGCCGAGGCCCAGGAGCGGGGGGGGAGACCCAGTACTTC. Protein product: CASSRGPGAGGETQYF.

To note about this clone: The sample holds other DNA sequences that translate to the same CDR3. The chain employs TRBV3-1 (or the pseudogene TRBV3-2) and TRBJ2-6, with D perhaps TRBD1 (6 bases). CDR1 is LGHDT, CDR2 YNNKEL, per germline (reference sequence). There are 16 residues in the CDR3. V lost 1 base to trimming and J lost 0 bases, with 7 bases between them. The CDR3 spells CASSQAGHSGANVLTF. CDR3 DNA sequence: TGTGCCAGCAGCCAAGCGGGACACTCTGGGGCCAACGTCCTGACTTTC.

This sequence joins TRBV3-1 (or the pseudogene TRBV3-2) and TRBJ1-4; tentative D call: TRBD1 (5 bases). The CDR3 runs 14 residues. The germline gives CDR1 LGHDT, CDR2 YNNKEL (reference sequence). Trimming removed 4 bases at V and 5 bases at J, with 11 bases between. The CDR3 loop is CASSRTPRNEKLFF. The CDR3 DNA reads as TGTGCCAGCAGCCGGACACCGAGAAATGAAAAACTGTTTTTT.

This rearrangement joins TRBV10-3 to TRBJ1-4, with TRBD1 as a possible D gene (6 bases). The CDR3 is made up of 15 amino acids. Trimming pared 6 bases from V and 8 bases from J, leaving 19 bases between. Looked up from germline, CDR1 is ENHRY and CDR2 is SYGVKD. The CDR3 coding sequence is TGTGCCATCAGCGGGGACCGGGACATGTCGGAAAAACTGTTTTTT. Its translation is CAISGDRDMSEKLFF.

The chain recombines TRBV5-6 with TRBJ2-7; D gene unclear. Germline CDR1 and CDR2: SGHDT and YYEEEE. Trimming left V 6 bases short and J 9 bases short, with 22 bases between. This CDR3 has 14 residues. CDR3 loop: CASIHLGHRVLQYF. The CDR3 bases are TGTGCCAGCATCCACCTAGGCCACCGAGTCTTGCAGTACTTC.

This CDR3 reads CASSSLQGRSPKAFF. The CDR3 DNA sequence: TGTGCCAGTAGCTCCTTACAGGGGAGGTCCCCCAAAGCTTTCTTT. The genes are TRBV19 and TRBJ1-1, with 7 bases fitting TRBD1. Losses at the gene ends were 6 bases for V and 9 bases for J; bases not matched to a gene: 16. CDR1 and CDR2 (germline): LNHDA, SQIVND (reference sequence). The CDR3 covers 15 residues.

The chain is built from TRBV6-5 and TRBJ2-7, with 12 bases lining up with TRBD1. The germline V gene has CDR1 MNHEY and CDR2 SVGAGI. The CDR3 is 15 residues long. Trimming removed 4 bases from V and 7 bases from J; junction bases left unmatched: 8. CDR3 sequence: CASSSPGQGAREQYF. The CDR3, as DNA: TGTGCCAGCAGTTCTCCGGGACAGGGGGCACGAGAGCAGTACTTC.

This chain links TRBV27 with TRBJ2-3; 8 positions agree with TRBD1. The CDR3 is made up of 19 amino acids. The germline gives CDR1 MNHEY, CDR2 SMNVEV (reference sequence). The V gene end was trimmed by 6 bases and the J gene end by 0 bases; junction bases not matched to a gene: 17. CDR3 bases: TGTGCCAGCAGGCGAGGGACAGGCGGTCAACAATCTAGCACAGATACGCAGTATTTT. Protein sequence: CASRRGTGGQQSSTDTQYF.

V and J are TRBV19 and TRBJ2-2; 9 bases map to TRBD1. Germline V lookup: CDR1 LNHDA, CDR2 SQIVND (reference sequence). After removal of 6 bases from V and 5 bases from J, the junction contained 4 bases not matched to a gene. The CDR3 extends over 14 amino acids. CDR3 in DNA: TGTGCCAGTAGCGGGACAGGGTGGACCGGGGAGCTGTTTTTT. It yields the protein CASSGTGWTGELFF. Variable domain in full (rest from reference TRBV19 and TRBJ2-2): DGGITQSPKYLFRKEGQNVTLSCEQNLNHDAMYWYRQDPGQGLRLIYYSQIVNDFQKGDIAEGYSVSREKKESFPLTVTSAQKNPTAFYLCASSGTGWTGELFFGEGSRLTVL.

The genes are TRBV16 and TRBJ1-5; D unresolved. CDR3 length equals 15 residues. The germline V gene has CDR1 KGHSY and CDR2 FQNENV. Between the trimmed V and J ends, which lost 0 bases and 6 bases, there was a span of 12 bases. CDR3 coding DNA: TGTGCCAGCAGCCAATCGTCGGGAGGGTTTCAGCCCCAGCATTTT. This encodes CASSQSSGGFQPQHF.

The chain has TRBV7-3 and TRBJ2-2; D gene unclear. In germline, CDR1 is SGHTA, CDR2 FQGTGA. CDR3 length equals 16 residues. Trimming left V 1 base short and J 2 bases short, with 11 bases between. CDR3 region: CASSLNARPNTGELFF. The CDR3, as DNA: TGTGCCAGCAGCTTAAACGCCAGGCCAAACACCGGGGAGCTGTTTTTT.